This T cell receptor beta chain appears in the sequencing data of a study of vaccination effects on CD4 cells after COVID-19. With regard to this clone: Its target is not known.

Before sequencing, viral peptide pools were used by the ViraFEST assay to expand antigen-specific CD4+ T cells. Subsequent to less than 13 days of culture, CD4+ T cells were isolated. Each participant received a vaccine that was either BNT162b2 or mRNA-1273, given as two doses. Absence of prior SARS-CoV-2 infection characterized the vaccine recipients, who showed negative nucleocapsid antibodies. On days 3 and 7, fresh IL-2 medium replaced half the medium. The germline V and J ends were trimmed by 5 bases and 0 bases, with 10 bases remaining between them. This CDR3 has 14 amino acids. The germline CDR1 and CDR2 sequences are MDHEN and SYDVKM. TCRdb's table, derived via immunoSEQ multiplex PCR, lists solely in-frame clones and lacks some. This sample yields tens of thousands of clones, of which around 73% are seen a single time; around 1.3% belongs to the top ten.

The rearrangement joins TRBV28 to TRBJ1-1, with unresolved D. This sample comprised CD4+ T cells from PBMCs cultured with HCoV-229E spike peptides, obtained after COVID-19 vaccination. The receptor's source is a human donor who received a COVID-19 vaccine. CDR3 region: CASSPWVMNTEAFF. CDR3 DNA: TGTGCCAGCAGTCCTTGGGTCATGAACACTGAAGCTTTCTTT.